This T cell receptor (beta chain) derives from a study of T-cell memory formation after mild COVID-19. Study at large: In these data, TCR clusters were largely donor specific.

Study-level findings and limits: Among contracting clones, CD4+ were mainly CM/EM and CD8+ enriched in EMRA.

TCRdb re-analysed the 5' RACE reads in MiXCR, keeping a single row per CDR3 protein. Of 350,000 to 500,000 distinct CDR3 sequences listed, less than 25% are singletons. CDR3 length: 14 residues. Germline trimming cut 5 bases from V and 4 bases from J; bases unmatched to any gene: 5. Per germline, CDR1 SGHTA and CDR2 FQGTGA. This clonotype turned up a few times. Its antigen is undetermined. This receptor was taken from an adult woman who had mild COVID-19 (a few samples of this study predate the infection). Cell type and time point are not known. The V gene is TRBV7-3, the J gene TRBJ1-3; 7 nucleotides align to TRBD1. The specimen sequenced was PBMCs or a T cell subset sorted from them (not recorded which). CDR3 sequence (DNA): TGTGCCAGCAGCCCGACAGGGACCGGAAACACCATATATTTT. Translation gives CASSPTGTGNTIYF.